This T cell receptor beta chain was recovered during a study of T cell repertoires in cytomegalovirus infection. For the study at large: Evidence of both CMV infection and a matching HLA type came from public TCR beta signatures.

Findings and limits, study-wide: HLA-C-restricted, CMV-specific TCR beta clonotypes were dominant ex vivo. Identification of carriers of CMV plus the relevant HLA was performed using cumulative public TCR beta family frequency.

The CDR3 totals 17 residues. The V gene end was trimmed by 6 bases and the J gene end by 4 bases; junction bases not matched to a gene: 9. Germline V gene data show CDR1 as MNHNY and CDR2 as SVGAGI (reference sequence). TCRdb itself ran the reads through MiXCR, one entry per CDR3 protein. The sample has approximately 550,000 distinct CDR3 sequences; 16% are singletons. This clonotype showed up just a few times. Its target is unknown. The chain recombines TRBV6-6 with TRBJ2-5; 15 bases are a match to TRBD2. This receptor was obtained from a human donor in good health (CMV status not recorded). Some clones in this sample may be carry-over from other donors' samples. The sequencing input was CD8+ T cells from PBMCs. The DNA for the CDR3 is TGTGCCAGCAGCACCGGGACTAGCGGGAGGTATCGAGAGACCCAGTACTTC. Amino acid sequence: CASSTGTSGRYRETQYF.